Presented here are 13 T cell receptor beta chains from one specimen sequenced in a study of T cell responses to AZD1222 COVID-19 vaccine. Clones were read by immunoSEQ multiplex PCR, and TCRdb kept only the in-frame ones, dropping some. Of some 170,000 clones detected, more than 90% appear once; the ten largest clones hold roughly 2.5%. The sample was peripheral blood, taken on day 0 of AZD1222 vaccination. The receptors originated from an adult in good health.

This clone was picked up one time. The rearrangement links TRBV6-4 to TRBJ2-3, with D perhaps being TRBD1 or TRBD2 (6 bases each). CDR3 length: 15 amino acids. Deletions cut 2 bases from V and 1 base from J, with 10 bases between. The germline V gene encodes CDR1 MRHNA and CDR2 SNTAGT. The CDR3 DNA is TGTGCCAGCAGTGACGCCGGGGGCGGCACAGATACGCAGTATTTT. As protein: CASSDAGGGTDTQYF.

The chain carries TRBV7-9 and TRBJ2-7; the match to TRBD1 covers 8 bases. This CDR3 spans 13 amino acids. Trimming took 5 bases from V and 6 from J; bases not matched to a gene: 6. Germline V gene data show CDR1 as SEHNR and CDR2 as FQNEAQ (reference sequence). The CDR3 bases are TGTGCCAGCAGCGAGGGACAGGACACCGAGCAGTACTTC. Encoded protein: CASSEGQDTEQYF.

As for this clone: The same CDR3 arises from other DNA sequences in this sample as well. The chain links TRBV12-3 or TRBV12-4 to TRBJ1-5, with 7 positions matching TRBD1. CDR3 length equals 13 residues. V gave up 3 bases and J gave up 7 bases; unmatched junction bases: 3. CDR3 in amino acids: CASSFRGGQPQHF. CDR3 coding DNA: TGTGCCAGCAGTTTCAGGGGGGGGCAGCCCCAGCATTTT.

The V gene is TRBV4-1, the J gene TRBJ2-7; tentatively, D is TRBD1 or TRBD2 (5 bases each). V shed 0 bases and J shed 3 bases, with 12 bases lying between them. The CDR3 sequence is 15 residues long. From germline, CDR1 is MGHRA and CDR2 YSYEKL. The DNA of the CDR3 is TGCGCCAGCAGCCAAGATCGGGGCAGGGACTACGAGCAGTACTTC. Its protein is CASSQDRGRDYEQYF.

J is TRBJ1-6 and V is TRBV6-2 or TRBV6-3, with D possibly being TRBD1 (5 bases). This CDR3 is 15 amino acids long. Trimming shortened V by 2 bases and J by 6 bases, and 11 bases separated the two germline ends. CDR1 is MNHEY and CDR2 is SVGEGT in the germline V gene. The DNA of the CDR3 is TGTGCCAGCAGTTACACGACAGCATTTAATTCACCCCTCCACTTT. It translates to CASSYTTAFNSPLHF.

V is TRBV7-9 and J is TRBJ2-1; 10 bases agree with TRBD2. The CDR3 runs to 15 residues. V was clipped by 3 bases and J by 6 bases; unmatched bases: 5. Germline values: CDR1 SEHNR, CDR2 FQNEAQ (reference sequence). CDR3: CASSLGLAGVNEQFF. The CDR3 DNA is TGTGCCAGCAGCTTGGGGCTAGCGGGAGTCAATGAGCAGTTCTTC.

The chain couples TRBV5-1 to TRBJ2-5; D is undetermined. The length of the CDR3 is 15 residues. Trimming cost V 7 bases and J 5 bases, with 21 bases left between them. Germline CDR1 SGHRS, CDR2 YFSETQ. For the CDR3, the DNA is TGCGCCAGCTCGAGATCGGCGGCCTCTCTCGAGACCCAGTACTTC. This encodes CASSRSAASLETQYF. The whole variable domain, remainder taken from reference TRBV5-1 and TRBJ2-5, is KAGVTQTPRYLIKTRGQQVTLSCSPISGHRSVSWYQQTPGQGLQFLFEYFSETQRNKGNFPGRFSGRQFSNSRSEMNVSTLELGDSALYLCASSRSAASLETQYFGPGTRLLVL.

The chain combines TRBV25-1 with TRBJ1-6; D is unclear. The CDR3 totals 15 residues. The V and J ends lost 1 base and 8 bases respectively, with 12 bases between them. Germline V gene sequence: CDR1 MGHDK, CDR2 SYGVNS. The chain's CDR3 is CASSESGRLYSPLHF. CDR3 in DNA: TGTGCCAGCAGTGAATCGGGCAGGCTGTATTCACCCCTCCACTTT.

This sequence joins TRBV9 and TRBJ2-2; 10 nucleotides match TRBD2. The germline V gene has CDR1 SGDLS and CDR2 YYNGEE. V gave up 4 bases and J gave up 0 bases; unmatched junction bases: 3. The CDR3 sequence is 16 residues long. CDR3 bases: TGTGCCAGCAGCCCTCTAGCGGGAGCGAACACCGGGGAGCTGTTTTTT. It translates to CASSPLAGANTGELFF.

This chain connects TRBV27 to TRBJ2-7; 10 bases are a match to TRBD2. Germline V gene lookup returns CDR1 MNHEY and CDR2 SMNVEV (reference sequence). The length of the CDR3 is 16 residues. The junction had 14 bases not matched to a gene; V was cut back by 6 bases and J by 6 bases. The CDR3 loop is CASSLESGRALGEQYF. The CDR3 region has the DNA TGTGCCAGCAGCCTAGAAAGCGGGAGGGCCCTCGGCGAGCAGTACTTC.

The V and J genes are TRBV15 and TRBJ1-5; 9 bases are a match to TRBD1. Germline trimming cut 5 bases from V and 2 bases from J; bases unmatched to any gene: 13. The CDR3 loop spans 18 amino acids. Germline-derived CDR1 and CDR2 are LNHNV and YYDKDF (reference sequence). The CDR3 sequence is CATSSYPAGTGRNQPQHF. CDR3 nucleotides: TGTGCCACCAGCTCATACCCCGCCGGGACAGGGCGCAATCAGCCCCAGCATTTT.

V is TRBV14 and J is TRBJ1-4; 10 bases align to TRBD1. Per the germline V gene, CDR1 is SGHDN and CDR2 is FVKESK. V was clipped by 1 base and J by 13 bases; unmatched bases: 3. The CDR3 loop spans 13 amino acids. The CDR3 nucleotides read TGTGCCAGCAGCCAAGGGACAGGGGGAGGACTGTTTTTT. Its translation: CASSQGTGGGLFF. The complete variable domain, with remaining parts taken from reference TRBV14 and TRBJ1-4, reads EAGVTQFPSHSVIEKGQTVTLRCDPISGHDNLYWYRRVMGKEIKFLLHFVKESKQDESGMPNNRFLAERTGGTYSTLKVQPAELEDSGVYFCASSQGTGGGLFFGSGTQLSVL.

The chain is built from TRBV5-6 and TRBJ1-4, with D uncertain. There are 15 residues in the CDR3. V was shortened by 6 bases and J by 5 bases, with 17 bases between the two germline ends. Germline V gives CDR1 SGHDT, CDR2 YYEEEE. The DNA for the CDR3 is TGTGCCAGCACCACCGCCGCAGGCTCCAATGAAAAACTGTTTTTT. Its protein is CASTTAAGSNEKLFF.